These 3 T cell receptor beta chains were all obtained from the same sample, sequenced in a study of blood T cell repertoires in COVID-19. Data came from immunoSEQ multiplex PCR; TCRdb stores just in-frame clones and leaves some out. The sample carries over 450,000 clones, about 89% recorded once. Sample: peripheral blood. These receptors were collected from a woman aged 45-65 years with COVID-19, enrolled during active disease.

The genes are TRBV7-7 and TRBJ1-1; tentatively, D is TRBD1 (5 bases). The CDR3 has 13 residues. Germline assignment: CDR1 SSHAT and CDR2 FNYEAQ (reference sequence). V was pared by 2 bases and J by 10 bases, with 14 bases between. Written as DNA, the CDR3 is TGTGCCAGCAGCTTAAGCAAGGGGCGCGGAGCTTTCTTT. Translated: CASSLSKGRGAFF.

The chain links TRBV5-6 to TRBJ1-1; maybe TRBD1 (5 bases). Trimming took off 7 bases at V and 1 base at J, with 14 bases between the two ends. Germline V gene lookup returns CDR1 SGHDT and CDR2 YYEEEE. The CDR3 runs 14 residues. The CDR3 region is CASLRLTENTEAFF. As DNA, the CDR3 is TGTGCCAGCCTAAGACTGACAGAGAACACTGAAGCTTTCTTT. Based on the CDR3 plus reference TRBV5-6 and TRBJ1-1, the full variable domain is DAGVTQSPTHLIKTRGQQVTLRCSPKSGHDTVSWYQQALGQGPQFIFQYYEEEERQRGNFPDRFSGHQFPNYSSELNVNALLLGDSALYLCASLRLTENTEAFFGQGTRLTVV.

V usage is TRBV3-1 (or the pseudogene TRBV3-2) and J usage is TRBJ2-2; TRBD1 agrees at 11 bases. Germline loops: CDR1 LGHDT, CDR2 YNNKEL (reference sequence). Trimming cost V 5 bases and J 7 bases; bases outside gene matches: 3. The CDR3 totals 14 residues. The CDR3 reads CASSSGTGGGELFF. The CDR3 DNA sequence: TGTGCCAGCAGCTCGGGGACAGGGGGCGGGGAGCTGTTTTTT.